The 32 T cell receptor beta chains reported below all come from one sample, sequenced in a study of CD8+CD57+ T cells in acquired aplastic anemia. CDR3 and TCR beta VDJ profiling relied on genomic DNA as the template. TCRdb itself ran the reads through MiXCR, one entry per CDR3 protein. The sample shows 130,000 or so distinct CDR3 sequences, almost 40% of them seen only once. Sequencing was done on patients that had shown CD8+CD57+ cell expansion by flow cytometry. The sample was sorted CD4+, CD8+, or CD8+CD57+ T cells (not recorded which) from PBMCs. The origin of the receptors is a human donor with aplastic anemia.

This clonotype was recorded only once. In nucleotides, the CDR3 is TGCAGCGTTGCGGGGGGGCCCCCAGATACGCAGTATTTT. This translates into CSVAGGPPDTQYF. The chain carries TRBV29-1 and TRBJ2-3; 8 bases are shared with TRBD2. CDR1 is SQVTM and CDR2 is ANQGSEA in the germline V gene. J lost 4 bases, V lost 4 bases, and 4 bases had no gene match. The CDR3 sequence is 13 residues long.

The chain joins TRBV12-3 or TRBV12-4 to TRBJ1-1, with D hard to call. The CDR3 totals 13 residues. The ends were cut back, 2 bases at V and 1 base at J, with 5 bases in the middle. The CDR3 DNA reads TGTGCCAGCAGTTTACACTCGAACACTGAAGCTTTCTTT. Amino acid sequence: CASSLHSNTEAFF.

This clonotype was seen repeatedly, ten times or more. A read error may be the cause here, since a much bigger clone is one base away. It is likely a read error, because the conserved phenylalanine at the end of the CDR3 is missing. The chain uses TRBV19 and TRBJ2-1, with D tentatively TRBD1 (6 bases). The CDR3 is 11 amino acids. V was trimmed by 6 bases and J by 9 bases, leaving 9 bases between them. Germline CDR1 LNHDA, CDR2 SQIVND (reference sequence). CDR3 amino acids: CASRAGVEQFS. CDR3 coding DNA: TGTGCCAGTAGGGCAGGGGTTGAGCAGTTCTCC.

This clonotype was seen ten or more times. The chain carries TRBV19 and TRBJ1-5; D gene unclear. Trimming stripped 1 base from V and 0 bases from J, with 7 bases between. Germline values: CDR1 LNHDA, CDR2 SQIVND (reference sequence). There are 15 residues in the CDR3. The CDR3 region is CASSIVQNSNQPQHF. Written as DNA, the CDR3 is TGTGCCAGTAGTATAGTTCAGAATAGCAATCAGCCCCAGCATTTT.

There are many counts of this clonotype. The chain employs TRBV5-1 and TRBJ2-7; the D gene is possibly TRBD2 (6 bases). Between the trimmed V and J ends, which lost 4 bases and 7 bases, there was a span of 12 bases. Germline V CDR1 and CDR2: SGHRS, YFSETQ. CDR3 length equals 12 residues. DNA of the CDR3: TGCGCCAGCAGCCTGCTAGGAGGGGAGCAGTACTTC. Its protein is CASSLLGGEQYF.

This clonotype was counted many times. This CDR3 is CASSMGTGYQSPLHF. The DNA for the CDR3 is TGTGCCAGCAGTATGGGGACAGGGTATCAATCACCCCTCCACTTT. The chain has TRBV12-3 or TRBV12-4 and TRBJ1-6; TRBD1 agrees at 9 bases. The V and J ends lost 5 bases and 10 bases, in that order; junction bases with no gene match: 9. The CDR3 contains 15 residues.

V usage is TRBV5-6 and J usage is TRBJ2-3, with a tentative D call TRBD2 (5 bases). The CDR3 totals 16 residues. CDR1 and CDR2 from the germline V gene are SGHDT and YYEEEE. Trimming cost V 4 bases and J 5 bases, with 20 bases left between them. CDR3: CASSALIGGGIDTQYF. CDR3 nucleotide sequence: TGTGCCAGCAGCGCGCTTATAGGAGGAGGAATAGATACGCAGTATTTT.

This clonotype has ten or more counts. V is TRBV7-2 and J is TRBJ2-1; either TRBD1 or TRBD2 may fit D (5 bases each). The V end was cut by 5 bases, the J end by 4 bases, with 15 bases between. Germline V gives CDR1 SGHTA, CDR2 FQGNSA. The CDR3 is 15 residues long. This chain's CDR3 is CASSTRDRSYNEQFF. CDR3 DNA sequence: TGTGCCAGCAGCACCCGGGACCGAAGTTACAATGAGCAGTTCTTC.

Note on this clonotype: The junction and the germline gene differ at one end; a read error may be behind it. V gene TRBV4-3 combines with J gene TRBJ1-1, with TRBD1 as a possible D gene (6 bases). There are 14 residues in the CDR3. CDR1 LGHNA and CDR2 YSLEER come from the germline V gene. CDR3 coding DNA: TGCGCCAGCAGCCAGTACAGGGATAACACTGAGGCTTTCTTT. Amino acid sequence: CASSQYRDNTEAFF.

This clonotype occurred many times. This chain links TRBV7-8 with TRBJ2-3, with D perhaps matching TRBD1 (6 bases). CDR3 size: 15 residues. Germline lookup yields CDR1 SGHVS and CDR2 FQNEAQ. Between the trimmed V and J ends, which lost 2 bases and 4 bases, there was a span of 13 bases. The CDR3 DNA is TGTGCCAGCAGCTTAAGGTTGCAGGGGTCAGATACGCAGTATTTT. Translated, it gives CASSLRLQGSDTQYF.

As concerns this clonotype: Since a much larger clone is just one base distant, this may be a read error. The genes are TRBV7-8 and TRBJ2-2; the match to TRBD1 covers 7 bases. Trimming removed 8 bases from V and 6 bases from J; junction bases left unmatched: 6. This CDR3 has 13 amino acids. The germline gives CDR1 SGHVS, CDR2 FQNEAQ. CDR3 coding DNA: TGTGCCAGCGGCCGACAGGGTGCCGGGGAGCTGTTTTTT. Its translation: CASGRQGAGELFF.

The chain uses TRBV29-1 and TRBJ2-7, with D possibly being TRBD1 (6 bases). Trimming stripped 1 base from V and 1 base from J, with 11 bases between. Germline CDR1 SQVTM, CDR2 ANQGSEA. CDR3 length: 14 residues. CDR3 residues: CSVEGAGQSYEQYF. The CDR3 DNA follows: TGCAGCGTTGAAGGCGCCGGACAGTCCTACGAGCAGTACTTC.

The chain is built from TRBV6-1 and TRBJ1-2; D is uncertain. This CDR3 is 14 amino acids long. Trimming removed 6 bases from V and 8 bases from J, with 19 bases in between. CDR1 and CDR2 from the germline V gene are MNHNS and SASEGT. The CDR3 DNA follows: TGTGCCAGCAGCACGCTGGGTAATAAGGGCGGCTACACCTTC. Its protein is CASSTLGNKGGYTF.

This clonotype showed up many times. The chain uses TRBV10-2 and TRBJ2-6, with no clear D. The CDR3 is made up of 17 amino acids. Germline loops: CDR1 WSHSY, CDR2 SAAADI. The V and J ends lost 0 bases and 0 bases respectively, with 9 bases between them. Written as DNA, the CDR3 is TGCGCCAGCAGTGAGTCGGAATCCCACTCTGGGGCCAACGTCCTGACTTTC. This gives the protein CASSESESHSGANVLTF.

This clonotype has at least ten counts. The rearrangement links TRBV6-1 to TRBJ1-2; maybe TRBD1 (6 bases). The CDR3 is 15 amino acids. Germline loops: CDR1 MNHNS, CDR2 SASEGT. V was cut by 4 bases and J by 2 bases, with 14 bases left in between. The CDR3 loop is CASSGHGQPNYGYTF. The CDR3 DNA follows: TGTGCCAGCAGTGGCCATGGACAGCCAAACTATGGCTACACCTTC.

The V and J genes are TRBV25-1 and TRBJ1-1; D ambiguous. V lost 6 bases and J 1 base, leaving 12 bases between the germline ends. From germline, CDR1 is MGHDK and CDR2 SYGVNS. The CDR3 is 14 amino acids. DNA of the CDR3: TGTGCCAGCAGCTACCGTACGGGGAACACTGAAGCTTTCTTT. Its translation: CASSYRTGNTEAFF.

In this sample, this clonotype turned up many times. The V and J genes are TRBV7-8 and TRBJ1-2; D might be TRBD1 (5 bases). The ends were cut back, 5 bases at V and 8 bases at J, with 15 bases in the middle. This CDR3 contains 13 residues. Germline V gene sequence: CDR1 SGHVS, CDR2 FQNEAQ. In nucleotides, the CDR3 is TGTGCCAGCAGCATAAATGGACAAACCGGCTACACCTTC. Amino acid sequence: CASSINGQTGYTF. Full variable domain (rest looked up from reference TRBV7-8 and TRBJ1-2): GAGVSQSPRYKVAKRGQDVALRCDPISGHVSLFWYQQALGQGPEFLTYFQNEAQLDKSGLPSDRFFAERPEGSVSTLKIQRTQQEDSAVYLCASSINGQTGYTFGSGTRLTVV.

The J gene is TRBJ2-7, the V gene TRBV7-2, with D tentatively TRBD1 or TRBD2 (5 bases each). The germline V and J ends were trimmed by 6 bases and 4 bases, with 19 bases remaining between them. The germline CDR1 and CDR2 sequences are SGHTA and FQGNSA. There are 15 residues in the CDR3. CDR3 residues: CASSPLPGRNYEQYF. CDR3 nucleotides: TGTGCCAGCAGTCCACTTCCGGGACGGAATTACGAGCAGTACTTC.

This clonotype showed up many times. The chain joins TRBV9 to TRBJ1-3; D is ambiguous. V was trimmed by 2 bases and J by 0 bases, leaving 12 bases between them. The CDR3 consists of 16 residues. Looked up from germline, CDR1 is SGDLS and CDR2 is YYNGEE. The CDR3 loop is CASSVSVVSSGNTIYF. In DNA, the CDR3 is TGTGCCAGCAGCGTTTCGGTCGTAAGCTCTGGAAACACCATATATTTT.

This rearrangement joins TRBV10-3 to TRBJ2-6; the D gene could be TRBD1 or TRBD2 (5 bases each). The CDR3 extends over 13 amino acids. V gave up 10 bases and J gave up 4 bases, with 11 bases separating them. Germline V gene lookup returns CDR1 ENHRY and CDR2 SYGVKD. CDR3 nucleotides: TGTGCCACCTCCGGGACCGGGGCCAACGTCCTGACTTTC. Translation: CATSGTGANVLTF.

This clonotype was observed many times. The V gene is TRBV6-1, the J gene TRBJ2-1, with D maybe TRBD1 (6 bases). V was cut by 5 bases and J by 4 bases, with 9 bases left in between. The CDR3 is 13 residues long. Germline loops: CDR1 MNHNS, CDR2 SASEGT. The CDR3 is CASSTTGYNEQFF. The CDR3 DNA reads TGTGCCAGCAGTACTACAGGGTACAATGAGCAGTTCTTC.

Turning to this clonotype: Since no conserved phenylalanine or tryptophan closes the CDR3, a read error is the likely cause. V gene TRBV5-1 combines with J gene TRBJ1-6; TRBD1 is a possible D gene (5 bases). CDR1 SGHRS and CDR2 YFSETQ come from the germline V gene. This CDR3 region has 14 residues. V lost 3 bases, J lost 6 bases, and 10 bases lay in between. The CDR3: CASSSGGGNSPLHL. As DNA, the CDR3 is TGCGCCAGCAGCTCGGGGGGGGGTAATTCACCCCTCCACCTT.

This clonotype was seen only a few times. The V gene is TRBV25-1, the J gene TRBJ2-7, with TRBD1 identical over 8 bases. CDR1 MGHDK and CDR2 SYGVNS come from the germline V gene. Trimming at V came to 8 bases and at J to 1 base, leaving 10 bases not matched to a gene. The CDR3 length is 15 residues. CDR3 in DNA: TGTGCCAGCTCCCCCCTGGGGACAGGTTCCTACGAGCAGTACTTC. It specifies CASSPLGTGSYEQYF.

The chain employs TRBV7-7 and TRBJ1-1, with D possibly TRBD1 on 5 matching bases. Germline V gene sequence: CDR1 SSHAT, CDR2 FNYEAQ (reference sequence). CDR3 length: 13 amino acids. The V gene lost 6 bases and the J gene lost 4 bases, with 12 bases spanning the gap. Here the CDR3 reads CASSTTRGTEAFF. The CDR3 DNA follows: TGTGCCAGCAGTACGACTAGGGGCACTGAAGCTTTCTTT. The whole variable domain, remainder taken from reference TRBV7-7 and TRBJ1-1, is GAGVSQSPRYKVTKRGQDVTLRCDPISSHATLYWYQQALGQGPEFLTYFNYEAQPDKSGLPSDRFSAERPEGSISTLTIQRTEQRDSAMYRCASSTTRGTEAFFGQGTRLTVV.

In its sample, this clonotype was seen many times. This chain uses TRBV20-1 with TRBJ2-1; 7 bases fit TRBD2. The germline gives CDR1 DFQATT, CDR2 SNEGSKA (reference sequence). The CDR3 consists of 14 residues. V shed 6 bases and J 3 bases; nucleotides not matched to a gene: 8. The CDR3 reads CSAPPAGFYNEQFF. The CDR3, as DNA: TGCAGTGCCCCGCCAGCGGGGTTCTACAATGAGCAGTTCTTC.

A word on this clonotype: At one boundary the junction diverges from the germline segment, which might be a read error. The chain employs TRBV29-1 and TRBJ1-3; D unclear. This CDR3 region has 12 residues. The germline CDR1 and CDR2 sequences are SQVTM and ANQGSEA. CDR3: CSSWVVGDTIYF. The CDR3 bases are TGCAGCTCTTGGGTTGTTGGAGACACCATATATTTT. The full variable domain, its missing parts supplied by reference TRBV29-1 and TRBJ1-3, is SAVISQKPSRDICQRGTSLTIQCQVDSQVTMMFWYRQQPGQSLTLIATANQGSEATYESGFVIDKFPISRPNLTFSTLTVSNMSPEDSSIYLCSSWVVGDTIYFGEGSWLTVV.

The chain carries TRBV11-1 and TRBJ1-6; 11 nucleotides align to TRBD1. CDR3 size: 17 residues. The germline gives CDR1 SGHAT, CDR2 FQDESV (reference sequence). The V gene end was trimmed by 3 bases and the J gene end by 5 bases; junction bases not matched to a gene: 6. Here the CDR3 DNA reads TGTGCCAGCAGCTTGGGAGGACAGGGGGCAAATAATTCACCCCTCCACTTT. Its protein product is CASSLGGQGANNSPLHF.

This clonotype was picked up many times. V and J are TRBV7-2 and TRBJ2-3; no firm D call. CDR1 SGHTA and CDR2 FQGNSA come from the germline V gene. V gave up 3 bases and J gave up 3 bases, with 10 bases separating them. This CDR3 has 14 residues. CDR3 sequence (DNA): TGTGCCAGCAGCTTCCGGCTTCGGACAGATACGCAGTATTTT. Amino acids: CASSFRLRTDTQYF. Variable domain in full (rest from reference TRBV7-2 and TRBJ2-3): GAGVSQSPSNKVTEKGKDVELRCDPISGHTALYWYRQSLGQGLEFLIYFQGNSAPDKSGLPSDRFSAERTGGSVSTLTIQRTQQEDSAVYLCASSFRLRTDTQYFGPGTRLTVL.

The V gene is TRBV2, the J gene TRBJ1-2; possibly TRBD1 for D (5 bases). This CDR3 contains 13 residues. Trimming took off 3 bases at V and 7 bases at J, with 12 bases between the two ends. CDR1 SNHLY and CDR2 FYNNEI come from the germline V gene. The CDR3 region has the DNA TGTGCCAGCAGTGATCGCGGGGCGGCTGGCTACACCTTC. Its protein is CASSDRGAAGYTF.

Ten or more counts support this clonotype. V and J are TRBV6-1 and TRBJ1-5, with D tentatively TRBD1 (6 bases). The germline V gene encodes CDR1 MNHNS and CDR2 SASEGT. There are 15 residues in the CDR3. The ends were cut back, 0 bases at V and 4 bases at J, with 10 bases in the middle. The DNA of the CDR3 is TGTGCCAGCAGTGAAGCAGGACAGCAGAATCAGCCCCAGCATTTT. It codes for CASSEAGQQNQPQHF.

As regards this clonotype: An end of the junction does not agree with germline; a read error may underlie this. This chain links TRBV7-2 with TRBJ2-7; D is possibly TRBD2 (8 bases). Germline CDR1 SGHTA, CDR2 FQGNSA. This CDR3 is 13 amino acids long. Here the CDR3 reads CASSGGQTYEQYF. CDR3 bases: TGCGCCAGCAGCGGGGGACAGACCTACGAGCAGTACTTC.

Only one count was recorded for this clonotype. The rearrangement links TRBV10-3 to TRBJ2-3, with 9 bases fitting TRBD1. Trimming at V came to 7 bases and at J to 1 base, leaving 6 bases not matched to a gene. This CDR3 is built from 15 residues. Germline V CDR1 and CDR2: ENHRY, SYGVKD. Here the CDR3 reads CAITPGQGGTDTQYF. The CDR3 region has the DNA TGTGCCATCACTCCGGGACAGGGTGGCACAGATACGCAGTATTTT.